Sequencing of this T cell receptor (beta chain) was carried out in a study of cytomegalovirus exposure and HLA in healthy donors. Study as a whole: Earlier findings included some 100 million unique TCR beta sequences obtained from about 179 million T cells.

Note on this clone: The antigen remains unidentified. The junction and the germline gene differ at one end; a read error may be behind it.

Germline V gene data show CDR1 as SEHNR and CDR2 as FQNEAQ (reference sequence). CDR3 size: 16 residues. Study-level results: After further analysis at a later stage, roughly 16,000 TCR beta sequences were associated with HLA alleles at 0.05 false discovery rate.

This PCR relied on a set of 60 Vbeta primers and 13 Jbeta primers. TCRdb keeps only in-frame clones here, not all; method: immunoSEQ multiplex PCR. The table shows 130,000 to 150,000 clones, with around 85% occurring only once. Sequencing used PBMCs. The chain recombines TRBV7-9 with TRBJ2-1, with 10 bases lining up with TRBD2. This clonotype was obtained from a man aged 40-49 years in good health and CMV-seropositive. This chain's CDR3 is CASSSGVGLAALGGLF. In DNA, the CDR3 is TGTGCCAGCAGCTCGGGAGTAGGACTAGCGGCTCTCGGGGGGCTCTTC.